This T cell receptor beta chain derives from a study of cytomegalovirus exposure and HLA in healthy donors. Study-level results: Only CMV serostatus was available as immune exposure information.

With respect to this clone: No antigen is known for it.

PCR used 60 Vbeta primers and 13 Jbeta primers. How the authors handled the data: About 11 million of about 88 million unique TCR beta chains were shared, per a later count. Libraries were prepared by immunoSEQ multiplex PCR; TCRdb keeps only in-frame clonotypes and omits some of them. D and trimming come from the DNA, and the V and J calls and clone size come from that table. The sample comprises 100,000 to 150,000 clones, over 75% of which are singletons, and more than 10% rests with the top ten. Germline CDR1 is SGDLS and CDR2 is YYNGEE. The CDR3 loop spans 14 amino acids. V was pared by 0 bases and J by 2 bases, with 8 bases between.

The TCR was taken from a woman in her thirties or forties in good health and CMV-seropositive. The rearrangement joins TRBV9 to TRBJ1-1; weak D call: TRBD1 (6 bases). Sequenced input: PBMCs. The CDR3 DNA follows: TGTGCCAGCAGCGTAGGACAGGTTAACACTGAAGCTTTCTTT. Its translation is CASSVGQVNTEAFF.